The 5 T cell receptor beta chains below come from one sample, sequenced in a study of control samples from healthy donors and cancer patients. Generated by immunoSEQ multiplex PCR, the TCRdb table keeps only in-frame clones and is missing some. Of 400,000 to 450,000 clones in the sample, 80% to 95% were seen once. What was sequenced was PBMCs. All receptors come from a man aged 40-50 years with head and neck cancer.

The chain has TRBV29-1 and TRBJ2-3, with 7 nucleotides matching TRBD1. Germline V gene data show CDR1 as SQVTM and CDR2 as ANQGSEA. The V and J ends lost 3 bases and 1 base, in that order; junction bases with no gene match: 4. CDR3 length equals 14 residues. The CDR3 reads CSVDRDRGTDTQYF. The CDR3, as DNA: TGCAGCGTTGACAGAGACAGGGGCACAGATACGCAGTATTTT.

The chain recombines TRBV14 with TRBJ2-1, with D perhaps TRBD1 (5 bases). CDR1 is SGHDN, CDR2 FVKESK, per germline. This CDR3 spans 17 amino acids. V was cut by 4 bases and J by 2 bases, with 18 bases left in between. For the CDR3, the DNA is TGTGCCAGCAGCCTATCTTTCTGGCAGGGTGCCTACAATGAGCAGTTCTTC. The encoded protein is CASSLSFWQGAYNEQFF.

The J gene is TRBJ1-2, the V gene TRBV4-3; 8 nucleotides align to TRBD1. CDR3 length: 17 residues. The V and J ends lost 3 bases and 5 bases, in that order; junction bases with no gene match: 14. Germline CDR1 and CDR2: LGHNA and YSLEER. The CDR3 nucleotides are TGCGCCAGCAGCCACGACGCGACAGGGGCCCTTGGGTATGGCTACACCTTC. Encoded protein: CASSHDATGALGYGYTF.

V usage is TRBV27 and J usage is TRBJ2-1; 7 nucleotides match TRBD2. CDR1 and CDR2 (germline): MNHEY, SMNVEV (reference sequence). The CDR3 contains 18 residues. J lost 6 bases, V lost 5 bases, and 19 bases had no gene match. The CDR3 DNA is TGTGCCAGCAGTAAATGGTTCCCCACTAGCGTGGTTGTCAATGAGCAGTTCTTC. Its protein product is CASSKWFPTSVVVNEQFF.

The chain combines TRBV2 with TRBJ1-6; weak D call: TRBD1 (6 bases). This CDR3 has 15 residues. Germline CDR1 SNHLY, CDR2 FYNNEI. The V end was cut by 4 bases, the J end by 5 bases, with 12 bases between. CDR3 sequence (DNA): TGTGCCAGCAGTGGCGGGGGGCGAAATAATTCACCCCTCCACTTT. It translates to CASSGGGRNNSPLHF.